The source of this T cell receptor beta chain is a study of CD8 T cells in Susac syndrome. RNA amounts of roughly 0.5 to 1 ug underwent reverse transcription with random hexamers. TCRdb analysed the immunoSEQ multiplex PCR reads with MiXCR anew, one entry per CDR3 protein. The sample contains 75,000 to 100,000 distinct CDR3 sequences, 85% to 95% of which appear only once. The CDR3 has 16 residues. J was trimmed by 3 bases and V by 2 bases; bases with no gene match: 7. Germline assignment: CDR1 SGDLS and CDR2 YYNGEE. The sequence was obtained from a human donor with Susac syndrome. Sequenced material: CD8+ T cells from PBMCs. J is TRBJ2-5 and V is TRBV9; TRBD2 matches 10 bases. The CDR3 DNA is TGTGCCAGCAGCGTGTCTAGCGGGGGCTTAAAAGAGACCCAGTACTTC. Its protein product is CASSVSSGGLKETQYF. Supplemented by reference TRBV9 and TRBJ2-5, the full variable domain reads DSGVTQTPKHLITATGQRVTLRCSPRSGDLSVYWYQQSLDQGLQFLIQYYNGEERAKGNILERFSAQQFPDLHSELNLSSLELGDSALYFCASSVSSGGLKETQYFGPGTRLLVL.